This T cell receptor beta chain was sequenced in a study of T-cell reconstitution after alpha-beta-depleted transplantation in children. Study-level points and caveats: Counts and diversity of T cells one year after transplant came mostly from newly produced T cells. About two months after transplant, alpha-beta T cells reportedly came from several hundred expanded graft clones.

The V segment lost 6 bases and the J segment 8 bases; nucleotides outside the gene matches: 10. The CDR3 contains 14 residues. From germline, CDR1 is SGHRS and CDR2 YFSETQ. Of note for this clonotype: The antigen remains unidentified.

Preparation of the TCRbeta library involved a method that used unique molecular identifiers. Using its own MiXCR run on the PCR reads, TCRdb lists one record per CDR3 protein. The data contain 600,000 to 800,000 distinct CDR3 sequences, less than 15% of them singletons. This TCR derives from a girl between 2 and 10 years old with congenital amegakaryocytic thrombocytopenia, due to receive a stem cell transplant. J is TRBJ2-1 and V is TRBV5-1; 8 bases are a match to TRBD2. The sample consisted of PBMCs, taken before TCRalphabeta/CD19-depleted stem cell transplant. The CDR3 region has the DNA TGCGCCAGCAAACGGGAGGGCCCGCGTGATGAGCAGTTCTTC. It codes for CASKREGPRDEQFF.